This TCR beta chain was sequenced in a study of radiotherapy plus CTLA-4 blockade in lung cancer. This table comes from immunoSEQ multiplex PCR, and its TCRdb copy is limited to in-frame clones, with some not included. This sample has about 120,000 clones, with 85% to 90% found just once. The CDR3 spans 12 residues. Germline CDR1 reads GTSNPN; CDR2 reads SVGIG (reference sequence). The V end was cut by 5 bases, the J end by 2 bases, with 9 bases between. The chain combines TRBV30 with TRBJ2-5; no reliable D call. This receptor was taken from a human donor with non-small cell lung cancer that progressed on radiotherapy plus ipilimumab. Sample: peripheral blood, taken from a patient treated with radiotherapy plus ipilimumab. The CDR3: CAWLGEQETQYF. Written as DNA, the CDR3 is TGTGCCTGGCTTGGAGAGCAAGAGACCCAGTACTTC. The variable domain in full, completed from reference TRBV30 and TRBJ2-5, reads SQTIHQWPATLVQPVGSPLSLECTVEGTSNPNLYWYRQAAGRGLQLLFYSVGIGQISSEVPQNLSASRPQDRQFILSSKKLLLSDSGFYLCAWLGEQETQYFGPGTRLLVL.